The clone carrying this T cell receptor (beta chain) showed up just once. Its specificity is unknown. TCRdb redid the calling of the 5' RACE reads with MiXCR, one entry per CDR3 protein. The sample lists fewer than 550,000 distinct CDR3 sequences, around 18% occurring once. Losses at the gene ends were 1 base for V and 4 bases for J; bases not matched to a gene: 7. Germline CDR1 reads LNHNV; CDR2 reads YYDKDF (reference sequence). The CDR3 has 18 amino acids. The data derive from a study of T-cell memory formation after mild COVID-19. Overall study findings and caveats: Cross-reactive memory appears to have joined, as suggested by some responding clones showing up in pre-infection memory. Whereas later expanders leaned CD4+, clones contracting day 15 to 85 showed a balanced CD4/CD8 makeup. Nothing showed for sure that second-wave clones peaking on day 37 were SARS-CoV-2 specific.

The source of this sequence is an adult woman who had mild COVID-19 (a few samples of this study predate the infection). Cell type and time point are not known. The chain combines TRBV15 with TRBJ2-4; 13 bases match TRBD2. The specimen sequenced was PBMCs or a T cell subset sorted from them (not recorded which). The CDR3 region is CATSRGRGLAGDKNIQYF. CDR3 in DNA: TGTGCCACCAGCAGAGGCCGTGGACTAGCGGGGGATAAAAACATTCAGTACTTC.